A single sample is the source of the 4 T cell receptor beta chains below, sequenced in a study of shared clonotypes between healthy human individuals. The method was immunoSEQ multiplex PCR; TCRdb's version includes in-frame clones alone and lacks a portion of them. Of fewer than 1.6 million clones in the sample, about 98.5% are singletons; the top ten hold roughly 0.36%. Sequencing was performed on naive CD4+ T cells sorted from blood. The subset is: CD45RA+ positively selected. These receptor sequences come from a young man in good health.

This clone was seen just once. The rearrangement uses TRBV5-3 and TRBJ2-7, with TRBD1 identical over 8 bases. TRBV5-3 is an open reading frame, and its role is uncertain. J lost 0 bases, V lost 0 bases, and 11 bases had no gene match. This CDR3 spans 18 amino acids. The CDR3 region has the DNA TGTGCCAGAAGCTTGGATGCAGGGGGCTATACCGCCTCCTACGAGCAGTACTTC. Its translation is CARSLDAGGYTASYEQYF.

The gene calls are TRBV5-5 and TRBJ2-1; 7 bases are shared with TRBD1. This CDR3 has 14 amino acids. Trimming removed 4 bases from V and 5 bases from J; junction bases left unmatched: 6. Germline V gene sequence: CDR1 SGHKS, CDR2 YYEKEE (reference sequence). CDR3 nucleotide sequence: TGTGCCAGCAGCCTGACAGGGACAAACAATGAGCAGTTCTTC. The encoded protein is CASSLTGTNNEQFF.

In its sample, this clone was seen once. The chain recombines TRBV6-5 with TRBJ2-1; 8 bases are shared with TRBD2. Losses at the gene ends were 6 bases for V and 8 bases for J; bases not matched to a gene: 12. From germline, CDR1 is MNHEY and CDR2 SVGAGI. The CDR3 spans 15 residues. The CDR3: CASSQRSGTRYEQFF. The CDR3 DNA sequence: TGTGCCAGCAGCCAACGGTCCGGGACTAGATATGAGCAGTTCTTC.

This rearrangement joins TRBV14 to TRBJ2-5; possible D gene TRBD1, 6 bases. V was clipped by 1 base and J by 1 base, with 13 bases between them. Germline V gene data show CDR1 as SGHDN and CDR2 as FVKESK. CDR3 size: 16 residues. The CDR3 spells CASSQGLGAGQETQYF. The CDR3, as DNA: TGTGCCAGCAGCCAAGGGTTGGGGGCCGGCCAAGAGACCCAGTACTTC. The variable domain in full, completed from reference TRBV14 and TRBJ2-5, reads EAGVTQFPSHSVIEKGQTVTLRCDPISGHDNLYWYRRVMGKEIKFLLHFVKESKQDESGMPNNRFLAERTGGTYSTLKVQPAELEDSGVYFCASSQGLGAGQETQYFGPGTRLLVL.